Presented here are 26 T cell receptor beta chains from one specimen sequenced in a study of T cells in Graves' hyperthyroidism and ophthalmopathy. Amplified regions were TCR beta CDR3 sequences from RNA transcripts. The TCR CDR3 was amplified in a first-round RT-PCR using the HTBI primer set. TCRdb reanalysed the multiplex PCR reads using MiXCR and keeps one entry per CDR3 protein. Of 300,000 to 400,000 distinct CDR3 sequences in the sample, around a fifth are singletons; the top ten hold 50% to 65%. What was sequenced was blood. These receptors were obtained from a woman between 50 and 59 years old with Graves' hyperthyroidism.

The rearrangement links TRBV6-1 to TRBJ1-2; no firm D call. V was pared by 10 bases and J by 7 bases, with 16 bases between. Per the germline V gene, CDR1 is MNHNS and CDR2 is SASEGT. The length of the CDR3 is 12 residues. In DNA form, the CDR3 reads TGTGCCACAAAACGGGTTATGGGTGGCTACACCTTC. It codes for CATKRVMGGYTF.

This clonotype was picked up a small number of times. The chain links TRBV15 to TRBJ2-1; a possible D gene is TRBD2 (5 bases). Germline V gene lookup returns CDR1 LNHNV and CDR2 YYDKDF (reference sequence). This CDR3 has 15 amino acids. Trimming took 0 bases from V and 6 from J, leaving 12 bases between them. The CDR3 DNA is TGTGCCACCAGCAGAGATAGGAGGACTTCCAATGAGCAGTTCTTC. It yields the protein CATSRDRRTSNEQFF.

This clonotype was observed a few times. The chain has TRBV30 and TRBJ1-5; no clear D. Deletions cut 2 bases from V and 1 base from J, with 9 bases between. This CDR3 has 14 residues. The germline V gene encodes CDR1 GTSNPN and CDR2 SVGIG (reference sequence). The CDR3 nucleotides are TGTGCCTGGAGTTGGACCATGAGCAATCAGCCCCAGCATTTT. It codes for CAWSWTMSNQPQHF.

This clonotype was counted only a few times. The V gene is TRBV6-1, the J gene TRBJ2-5; the match to TRBD2 covers 7 bases. The length of the CDR3 is 15 residues. Trimming at V came to 6 bases and at J to 4 bases, leaving 11 bases not matched to a gene. CDR1 MNHNS and CDR2 SASEGT come from the germline V gene. The CDR3 DNA follows: TGTGCCAGCAGCCGGAGGGCAGGGAGGGGAGAGACCCAGTACTTC. Its protein is CASSRRAGRGETQYF.

The V gene is TRBV9, the J gene TRBJ1-3, with unresolved D. CDR1 is SGDLS and CDR2 is YYNGEE in the germline V gene. The CDR3 consists of 14 residues. Trimming shortened V by 2 bases and J by 0 bases, and 6 bases separated the two germline ends. The CDR3, as DNA: TGTGCCAGCAGCGTCAGGACCTCTGGAAACACCATATATTTT. As protein: CASSVRTSGNTIYF.

This clonotype was observed at least ten times. The V gene is TRBV12-3 or TRBV12-4, the J gene TRBJ2-7; no clear D gene. V lost 2 bases to trimming and J lost 3 bases, with 5 bases between them. This CDR3 contains 12 residues. DNA for the CDR3: TGTGCCAGCAGTTTAACACACTACGAGCAGTACTTC. It is translated as CASSLTHYEQYF.

This clonotype was detected ten times or more. The chain uses TRBV6-2 or TRBV6-3 and TRBJ1-5; possibly TRBD1 for D (6 bases). Trimming took 5 bases from V and 5 from J, leaving 16 bases between them. The length of the CDR3 is 15 residues. CDR1 and CDR2 (germline): MNHEY, SVGEGT. The CDR3 region is CASSRRQAFHQPQHF. As DNA, the CDR3 is TGTGCCAGCAGTCGAAGACAGGCTTTTCATCAGCCCCAGCATTTT.

V and J are TRBV28 and TRBJ1-2, with 7 bases identical to TRBD1. The J segment lost 4 bases and the V segment lost 4 bases, leaving 9 bases of the junction unmatched. CDR3 length equals 15 residues. CDR1 and CDR2 from the germline V gene are MDHEN and SYDVKM. CDR3 protein: CASSWTYRGGYGYTF. DNA of the CDR3: TGTGCCAGCAGTTGGACTTACAGGGGCGGCTATGGCTACACCTTC.

This chain joins TRBV6-1 and TRBJ2-7, with TRBD2 matching over 8 bases. The trim removed 3 bases at V and 4 bases at J, leaving 5 bases unmatched. The CDR3 covers 14 residues. Germline V gene lookup returns CDR1 MNHNS and CDR2 SASEGT. As DNA, the CDR3 is TGTGCCAGCAGTGAGGCCAGCGGGGGTTACGAGCAGTACTTC. This codes for CASSEASGGYEQYF.

A single count supports this clonotype. The CDR3 is CASSLRGSGGNTIYF. CDR3 sequence (DNA): TGTGCCAGCAGCCTCAGGGGCTCGGGAGGAAACACCATATATTTT. The chain combines TRBV5-6 with TRBJ1-3; possible D gene TRBD1, 6 bases. Germline loops: CDR1 SGHDT, CDR2 YYEEEE. The CDR3 spans 15 residues. The V gene lost 4 bases and the J gene lost 4 bases, with 15 bases spanning the gap.

This clonotype was seen more than once but under ten times. The rearrangement joins TRBV5-1 to TRBJ2-5; TRBD1 matches at 7 bases. The trim removed 4 bases at V and 0 bases at J, leaving 6 bases unmatched. CDR1 and CDR2 from the germline V gene are SGHRS and YFSETQ. The CDR3 is made up of 15 amino acids. The CDR3 nucleotides read TGCGCCAGCAGCCGGACAGGAGAGTACCAAGAGACCCAGTACTTC. Translated: CASSRTGEYQETQYF.

This clonotype was found a few times. The rearrangement uses TRBV7-9 and TRBJ1-2; D gene ambiguous. The CDR3 covers 14 residues. Trimming took off 1 base at V and 6 bases at J, with 12 bases between the two ends. Germline loops: CDR1 SEHNR, CDR2 FQNEAQ (reference sequence). This CDR3 reads CASSLDRGIDGYTF. DNA for the CDR3: TGTGCCAGCAGCTTAGACCGGGGAATCGATGGCTACACCTTC.

This clonotype showed up just once. This chain links TRBV20-1 with TRBJ2-3; 10 nucleotides line up with TRBD1. The length of the CDR3 is 16 residues. V dropped 0 bases and J dropped 2; count of bases not matched to a gene: 5. CDR1 DFQATT and CDR2 SNEGSKA come from the germline V gene (reference sequence). The CDR3 nucleotides are TGCAGTGCTAGAGACCCGACAGGGGGCGTCACAGATACGCAGTATTTT. Translation gives CSARDPTGGVTDTQYF.

This clonotype was seen many times. The chain's CDR3 is CASSHHAKSTDTQYF. The CDR3 DNA reads TGTGCCAGCAGCCACCACGCTAAAAGCACAGATACGCAGTATTTT. The rearrangement links TRBV11-2 to TRBJ2-3; D is undetermined. V was clipped by 5 bases and J by 0 bases, with 12 bases between them. Germline loops: CDR1 SGHAT, CDR2 FQNNGV. The CDR3 contains 15 residues. The full variable domain, in which reference TRBV11-2 and TRBJ2-3 provide the parts outside the CDR3, is EAGVAQSPRYKIIEKRQSVAFWCNPISGHATLYWYQQILGQGPKLLIQFQNNGVVDDSQLPKDRFSAERLKGVDSTLKIQPAKLEDSAVYLCASSHHAKSTDTQYFGPGTRLTVL.

This clonotype turned up a few times. The junction shows a germline mismatch at one end, possibly a read error. The V gene is TRBV5-1, the J gene TRBJ1-2; D call uncertain. This CDR3 is 14 amino acids long. CDR1 is SGHRS, CDR2 YFSETQ, per germline. CDR3 loop: CASSLAGVNCGYTF. The CDR3 DNA reads TGCGCCAGCAGCTTGGCCGGGGTTAACTGTGGCTACACCTTC.

The J gene is TRBJ2-7, the V gene TRBV4-1, with D uncertain. Trimming removed 0 bases from V and 1 base from J, with 10 bases in between. The length of the CDR3 is 15 residues. The V gene's germline CDR1 is MGHRA and CDR2 YSYEKL. The CDR3 sequence is CASSQDSTDSYEQYF. The CDR3 coding sequence is TGCGCCAGCAGCCAAGACTCGACGGATTCCTACGAGCAGTACTTC.

The V gene is TRBV3-1, the J gene TRBJ1-4, with 7 bases matching TRBD1. CDR3 length: 15 amino acids. V was pared by 3 bases and J by 3 bases, with 4 bases of the junction left unmatched. CDR1 and CDR2 (germline): LGHDT, YNNKEL (reference sequence). CDR3 loop: CASSHLGQSNEKLFF. The CDR3 nucleotides read TGTGCCAGCAGCCACCTGGGACAGTCTAATGAAAAACTGTTTTTT.

This clonotype came up a few times. The chain links TRBV29-1 to TRBJ2-2, with D possibly being TRBD2 (6 bases). CDR1 and CDR2 from the germline V gene are SQVTM and ANQGSEA. V was clipped by 0 bases and J by 1 base, with 9 bases between them. The CDR3 extends over 15 amino acids. The CDR3: CSVEDRRGNTGELFF. Here the CDR3 DNA reads TGCAGCGTTGAAGATCGGAGGGGGAACACCGGGGAGCTGTTTTTT.

The gene calls are TRBV3-1 and TRBJ2-3; 10 bases match TRBD2. Germline CDR1 reads LGHDT; CDR2 reads YNNKEL (reference sequence). The V gene end was trimmed by 0 bases and the J gene end by 6 bases; junction bases not matched to a gene: 6. This CDR3 has 16 amino acids. This CDR3 is CASSQETSGLQDTQYF. Here the CDR3 DNA reads TGTGCCAGCAGCCAAGAGACTAGCGGGTTGCAGGATACGCAGTATTTT.

This clonotype was observed a few times. The V gene is TRBV7-2, the J gene TRBJ2-7; no clear D. V was clipped by 0 bases and J by 4 bases, with 10 bases between them. Germline assignment: CDR1 SGHTA and CDR2 FQGNSA. This CDR3 comprises 14 residues. CDR3 in amino acids: CASSLAPTLYEQYF. The DNA of the CDR3 is TGTGCCAGCAGCTTAGCCCCGACCCTTTACGAGCAGTACTTC.

The chain has TRBV7-6 and TRBJ1-2; perhaps TRBD1 as D (5 bases). CDR3 length: 12 residues. The V and J ends lost 9 bases and 6 bases respectively, with 14 bases between them. Germline V gene sequence: CDR1 SGHVS, CDR2 FNYEAQ. Here the CDR3 reads CASRTGGDGYTF. The CDR3 DNA reads as TGTGCCAGTCGAACTGGGGGGGATGGCTACACCTTC.

This chain joins TRBV20-1 and TRBJ2-2; maybe TRBD2 (5 bases). Trimming pared 5 bases from V and 1 base from J, leaving 14 bases between. Germline values: CDR1 DFQATT, CDR2 SNEGSKA (reference sequence). The CDR3 loop spans 15 amino acids. This CDR3 reads CSAPNTRRNTGELFF. DNA of the CDR3: TGCAGTGCTCCTAATACTAGGAGGAACACCGGGGAGCTGTTTTTT.

This clonotype was counted a few times. This chain links TRBV7-9 with TRBJ2-7; 10 bases match TRBD1. In germline, CDR1 is SEHNR, CDR2 FQNEAQ (reference sequence). The length of the CDR3 is 15 residues. After removal of 4 bases from V and 5 bases from J, the junction contained 8 bases not matched to a gene. The CDR3 sequence is CASSSPGQGTHEQYF. The CDR3 bases are TGTGCCAGCAGCTCCCCGGGACAGGGGACCCACGAGCAGTACTTC.

This clonotype came up many times. The chain uses TRBV20-1 and TRBJ1-5; 7 nucleotides line up with TRBD1. Germline lookup yields CDR1 DFQATT and CDR2 SNEGSKA (reference sequence). The CDR3 runs 14 residues. V shed 6 bases, J shed 0 bases, and the junction held 5 bases outside the gene matches. The CDR3 bases are TGCAGTGCGTCGACAGGGCATAGCAATCAGCCCCAGCATTTT. It is translated as CSASTGHSNQPQHF.

The V gene is TRBV7-2, the J gene TRBJ2-5; the match to TRBD2 covers 12 bases. Germline values: CDR1 SGHTA, CDR2 FQGNSA. Trimming took 5 bases from V and 4 from J; bases not matched to a gene: 8. The CDR3 is 16 amino acids. Here the CDR3 DNA reads TGTGCCAGCAGCATACTAGCGGGAGGACTTGGAGAGACCCAGTACTTC. Translation: CASSILAGGLGETQYF.

The chain couples TRBV30 to TRBJ2-7, with 12 bases aligning to TRBD2. Per the germline V gene, CDR1 is GTSNPN and CDR2 is SVGIG (reference sequence). The CDR3 is 14 residues long. Germline trimming cut 2 bases from V and 4 bases from J; bases unmatched to any gene: 3. CDR3 sequence (DNA): TGTGCCTGGAGTCTAGCGGGAGGGCCGTACGAGCAGTACTTC. It yields the protein CAWSLAGGPYEQYF.